This TCR beta chain was recovered during a study of neurological immune-mediated disorders (dated by TCRdb to the late 2010s). With respect to the entire study: Among the approximately 34 multiple sclerosis patients, relapsing-remitting MS accounted for around 30 and secondary progressive MS accounted for 3. The cohort comprised roughly 69 subjects: around 15 HAM/TSP patients, around 34 multiple sclerosis patients and 20 healthy controls. Alongside PBMC samples, the set of 106 TCR-beta libraries contained longitudinal samples, technical triplicates, and paired CD4+ and CD8+ T-cell subsets that had been sorted. Peripheral blood TCR-beta repertoires from HTLV-I-associated myelopathy (HAM/TSP) patients, multiple sclerosis patients and healthy controls were compared by UMI-based sequencing. What the authors observed across the whole study: The highest TCR clonal expansion was observed in HAM/TSP patients, whereas the lowest was observed in MS patients, even when compared with healthy controls. No association of the MS cluster with clinical or MRI features was observed, and the need for larger cohorts was stated by the authors. Across subjects, expanded clones never shared an identical CDR3 amino acid sequence, which suggests that the TCR-beta repertoires in every group were private. In phylogenetic analysis, the repertoires of 18 of 34 MS patients grouped into a cluster of related CDR3 sequences, which suggests a possible signature at the repertoire level.

From a lookup of the germline V gene, CDR1 and CDR2 are KGHDR and SFDVKD. Counted from cysteine to phenylalanine, this CDR3 has 16 amino acids. Only the CDR3 DNA is retained, 48 bases long and in frame from the first base. V has 3 bases trimmed and J has 5 bases trimmed; junction bases matching no gene number 6. Libraries from unsorted PBMCs were made from 2 million PBMCs kept in RNAlater at -80 degrees C until RNA extraction. Multiple sclerosis patients were enrolled in a US clinical protocol evaluating disease progression by magnetic resonance imaging. Peripheral blood was subjected to Ficoll-Hypaque density gradient centrifugation to isolate PBMCs, which were then cryopreserved in liquid nitrogen. cDNA was synthesized by template-switch 5'RACE using a primer with a 10-nucleotide random unique molecular identifier that tagged each TCR transcript. Every sequencing run covered 15-18 subjects and yielded more than 160 million TCR-beta sequences. The RNeasy kit was used to extract total RNA. TCR-beta VDJ regions were amplified with primers for the TCR constant region and the 5'RACE anchor, using the KAPA Real-time Library Amplification kit. A first PCR added sample indexes and Illumina adaptors, after which a second PCR increased the library yield. After Ampure bead purification, the TCR product of roughly 650 bp was size-selected on a 2% E-gel SizeSelection system. Before pooling, libraries had their quality checked on a Bioanalyzer, their concentration measured with Qubit, and their quantity determined with the Kapa Library Quantification kit. Libraries were sequenced paired-end 2 x 150 bp on an Illumina HiSeq 2500. To increase sequence diversity, about 24-32% phiX was spiked into each library pool. In the paper's pipeline: Quality-filtered reads were processed with the UMI-based MiGEC pipeline, which removed over 75% of raw TCR sequences during error correction. IMGT germline references were used for aligning VDJ genes, and each clonotype was defined as a unique CDR3 amino acid sequence together with its V-J genes. VDJtools evaluated clonal expansion, Shannon diversity and CDR3 relatedness (CalcPairwiseDistances, ClusterSamples); CLCbio workbench built phylogenetic trees. Using coefficient-of-variation modelling across technical triplicates, the study counted a clone as expanded if it had at least 8 unique UMIs. The public reads were reanalyzed by TCRdb: fastp trimming at Q25, MiXCR alignment, in-frame beta chains only. CDR3 protein duplicates are merged, each entry listing the most common genes and DNA. V and J calls and clone size were set by TCRdb, not the authors. The sample table contains just over 95,000 distinct CDR3 sequences; only one count was recorded for 3.5% to 4% of them. The ten most abundant clones make up 5% to 7.5% of the sample.

This clonotype was detected many times. The target of this receptor is not known. One base away there is no much larger clone; base qualities are not given. In this chain, TRBV24-1 is recombined with TRBJ2-2; 9 of the junction bases match TRBD1. The sample consisted of PBMCs. The TCR originated in a woman aged 18-30 years with multiple sclerosis. The sequenced DNA: TGTGCCACCAGTGATCGACAGGGGGTGCGAACCGGGGAGCTGTTTTTT. Its translation is CATSDRQGVRTGELFF.